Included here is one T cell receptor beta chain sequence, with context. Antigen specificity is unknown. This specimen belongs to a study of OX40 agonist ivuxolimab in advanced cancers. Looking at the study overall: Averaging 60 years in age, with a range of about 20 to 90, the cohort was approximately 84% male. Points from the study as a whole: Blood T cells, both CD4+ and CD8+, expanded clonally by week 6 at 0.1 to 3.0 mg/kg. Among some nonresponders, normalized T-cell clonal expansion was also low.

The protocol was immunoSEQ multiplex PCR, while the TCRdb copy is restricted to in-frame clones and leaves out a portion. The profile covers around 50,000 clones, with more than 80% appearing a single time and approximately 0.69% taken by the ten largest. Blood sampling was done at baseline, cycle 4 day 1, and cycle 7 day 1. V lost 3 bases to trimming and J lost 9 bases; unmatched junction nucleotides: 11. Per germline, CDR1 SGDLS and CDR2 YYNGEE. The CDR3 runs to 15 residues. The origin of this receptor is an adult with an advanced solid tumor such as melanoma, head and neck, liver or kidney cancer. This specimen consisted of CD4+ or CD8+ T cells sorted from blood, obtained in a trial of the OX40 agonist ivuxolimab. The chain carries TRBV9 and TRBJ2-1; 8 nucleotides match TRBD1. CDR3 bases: TGTGCCAGCAGCGCCCCTGACAGGGGATTAGGTGAGCAGTTCTTC. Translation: CASSAPDRGLGEQFF.